The T cell receptor (beta chain) under discussion was sequenced for a study of T cells after yellow fever vaccination (dated by TCRdb to about 2019). Turning to the overall study: The SMART-Seq v4 Ultra Low Input RNA kit was used to prepare libraries from fractions with low cell numbers. Bulk TCR alpha and beta repertoires were sequenced longitudinally to track T-cell clones before and after primary and booster YFV17D yellow fever vaccination. The cohort comprised two healthy male donors, one aged 18 to 29 and one aged 30 to 40 years. Blood samples were taken at several timepoints before and after primary and secondary immunization, and bulk PBMC replicates and cell subsets were isolated.

The CDR3 spans 17 residues, from the cysteine through the phenylalanine. Only the CDR3 region is kept as DNA, spanning 51 bases read in frame from base 1. CDR1 and CDR2, per the germline V gene, are SGHRS and YFSETQ. Cut back by 4 bases and 5 bases, the V and J ends lie 23 bases apart. This clonotype was seen a handful of times. It lacks a known antigen. No base-level quality is on record; no much larger clone is a single base apart. Sequencer: Illumina NovaSeq 6000. TCR cDNA was synthesized by 5'RACE template switching, which introduced a universal primer site and unique molecular identifiers. cDNA synthesis was primed from both the TCR alpha and TCR beta constant segments. Libraries were amplified in two PCR steps, with sample barcodes and sequencing adapters added in the second step. Sequencing of libraries was performed on Illumina HiSeq 2500 (2x100 bp) or NovaSeq (2x150 bp). As for the authors' bioinformatics: MIGEC was used to demultiplex reads and collapse the reads into UMI consensus sequences, and MiXCR was used for V(D)J alignment. Using edgeR on replicate PBMC samples, clonotypes were called vaccine-responding if FDR was below 0.01 and the log2 fold change was above 5 up to day 15. Each bulk clonotype was labeled CD4 or CD8 based on which sequenced repertoire, CD4 or CD8, contained the clonotype at higher abundance. TCRdb reprocessed the public reads (quality trimming at Q25 with fastp, clone calling with MiXCR) and kept in-frame beta chains. Rows merge per CDR3 protein into single entries with the most common DNA and genes. The V and J calls were not made by the authors but by TCRdb's processing. The sample table contains about 130,000 distinct CDR3 sequences; only one count was recorded for roughly 10% of them. Roughly 43% of the sample rests with the top ten.

The label giving this sample's treatment or condition can be read as: live attenuated yellow fever vaccine strain. A standard Ficoll-Paque protocol was used to isolate PBMCs from peripheral blood. Dynabeads CD4 and CD8 positive selection kits were used to isolate CD4 and CD8 T-cell fractions. RNA was extracted with TriZol from bulk PBMCs, CD4 and CD8 fractions, and dextramer-positive and dextramer-negative fractions. Overall results and qualifications from the work: Because abundant contaminating clonotypes from the bulk population could be contained in FACS-sorted repertoires, computational filtering was required. After the booster, most clones that had expanded after primary vaccination were detected again (around 96% of CD4 and around nine tenths of CD8), suggesting broad maintenance of memory. Compared with the primary T-cell response, the secondary T-cell response was faster but weaker, reaching its peak on day 5 rather than on day 15. Only a couple of donors were included in the study, so the extent to which the findings can be generalized is limited. A small share of clonotypes occurred in both CD4 and CD8 compartments, likely arising from convergent recombination.

The specimen was CD8+ T cells sorted from PBMCs, collected on the day of the yellow fever booster vaccination. The sequence was collected from a man younger than 30 who received the YFV17D yellow fever vaccine. The rearrangement combines TRBV5-1 with TRBJ2-3; the D gene assignment is ambiguous. The DNA sequence is given as TGCGCCAGCAGCCTAAACCGGCTAGAGATTTATGGAGATACGCAGTATTTT. Its translation reads: CASSLNRLEIYGDTQYF.